This T cell receptor beta chain was documented in a study of T cell clones after liver transplantation. Whole-study context: Tolerance: complete withdrawal held at least one year, liver enzymes staying within twice normal. Blood was drawn pre-transplant, before withdrawal, and after full or failed withdrawal.

Comments on this clone: The antigen is undetermined.

The CDR3 totals 15 residues. V lost 4 bases to trimming and J lost 0 bases, with 8 bases between them. Germline CDR1 is SGHRS and CDR2 is YFSETQ. Study results and limitations: Post-transplant, graft-donor-reactive CD4 TCRbeta sequences in blood dropped significantly in most of the 8 subjects.

Data came from immunoSEQ multiplex PCR; TCRdb stores just in-frame clones and leaves some out. The sample consists of over 90,000 clones, roughly 80% of them appearing once. This chain connects TRBV5-1 to TRBJ2-6; no clear D. The sequences come from CD4+ T cells from blood, collected around 50 months after liver transplant. This clonotype originated in a human patient who received a liver transplant. The graft donor may have contributed some T cells. CDR3 protein: CASSTKDSGANVLTF. The DNA of the CDR3 is TGCGCCAGCAGCACAAAGGACTCTGGGGCCAACGTCCTGACTTTC.